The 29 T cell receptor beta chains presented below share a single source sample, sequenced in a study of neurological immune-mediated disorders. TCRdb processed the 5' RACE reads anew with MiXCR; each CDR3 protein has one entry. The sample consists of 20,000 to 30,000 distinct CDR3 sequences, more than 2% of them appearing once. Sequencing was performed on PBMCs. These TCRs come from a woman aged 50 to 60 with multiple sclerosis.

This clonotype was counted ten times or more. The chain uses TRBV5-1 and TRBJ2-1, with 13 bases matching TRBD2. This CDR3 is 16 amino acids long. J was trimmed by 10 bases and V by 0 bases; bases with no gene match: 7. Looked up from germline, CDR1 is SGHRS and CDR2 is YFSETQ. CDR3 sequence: CASSLVRLAGGAEQFF. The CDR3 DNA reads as TGCGCCAGCAGCTTGGTCAGACTAGCGGGAGGAGCCGAGCAGTTCTTC.

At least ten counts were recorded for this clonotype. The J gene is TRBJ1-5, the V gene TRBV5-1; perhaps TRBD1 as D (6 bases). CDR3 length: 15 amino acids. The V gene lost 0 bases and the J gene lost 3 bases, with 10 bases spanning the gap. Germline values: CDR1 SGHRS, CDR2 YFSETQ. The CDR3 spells CASSLEGDHNQPQHF. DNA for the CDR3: TGCGCCAGCAGCTTGGAGGGGGACCACAATCAGCCCCAGCATTTT.

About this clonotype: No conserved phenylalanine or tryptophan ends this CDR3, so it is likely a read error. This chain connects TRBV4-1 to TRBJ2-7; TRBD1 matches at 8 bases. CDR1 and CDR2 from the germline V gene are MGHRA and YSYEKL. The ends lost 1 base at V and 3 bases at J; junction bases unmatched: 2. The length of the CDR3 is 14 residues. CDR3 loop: CASSQVGQGYEQYN. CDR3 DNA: TGCGCCAGCAGCCAAGTAGGACAGGGCTACGAGCAGTACAAC.

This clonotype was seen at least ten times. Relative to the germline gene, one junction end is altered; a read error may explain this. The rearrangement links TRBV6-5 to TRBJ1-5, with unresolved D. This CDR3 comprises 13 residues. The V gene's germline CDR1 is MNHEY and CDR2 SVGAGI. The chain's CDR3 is CASAGQLHQPQNF. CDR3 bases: TGTGCCAGCGCCGGCCAGCTCCATCAGCCCCAGAATTTT.

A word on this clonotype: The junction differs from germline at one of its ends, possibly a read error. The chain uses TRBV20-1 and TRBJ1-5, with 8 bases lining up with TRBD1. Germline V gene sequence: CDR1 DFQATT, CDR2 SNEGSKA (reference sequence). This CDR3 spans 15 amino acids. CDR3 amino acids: CSASEQGGSNQPQNF. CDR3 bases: TGCAGTGCTAGTGAACAGGGGGGTAGCAATCAGCCCCAGAATTTT.

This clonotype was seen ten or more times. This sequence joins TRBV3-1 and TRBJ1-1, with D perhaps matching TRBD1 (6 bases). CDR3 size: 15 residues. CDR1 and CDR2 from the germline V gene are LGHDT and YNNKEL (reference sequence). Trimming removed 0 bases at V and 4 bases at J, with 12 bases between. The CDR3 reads CASSQELQGLTEAFF. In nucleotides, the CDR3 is TGTGCCAGCAGCCAAGAATTACAGGGACTCACTGAAGCTTTCTTT. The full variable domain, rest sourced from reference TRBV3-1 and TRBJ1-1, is DTAVSQTPKYLVTQMGNDKSIKCEQNLGHDTMYWYKQDSKKFLKIMFSYNNKELIINETVPNRFSPKSPDKAHLNLHINSLELGDSAVYFCASSQELQGLTEAFFGQGTRLTVV.

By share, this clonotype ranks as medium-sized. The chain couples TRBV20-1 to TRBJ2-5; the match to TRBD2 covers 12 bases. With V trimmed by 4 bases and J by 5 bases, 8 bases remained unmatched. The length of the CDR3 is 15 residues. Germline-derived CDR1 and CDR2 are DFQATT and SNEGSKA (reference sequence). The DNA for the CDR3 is TGCAGTGCTACCTTCGGGACTAGCGGGTGGGAGACCCAGTACTTC. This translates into CSATFGTSGWETQYF.

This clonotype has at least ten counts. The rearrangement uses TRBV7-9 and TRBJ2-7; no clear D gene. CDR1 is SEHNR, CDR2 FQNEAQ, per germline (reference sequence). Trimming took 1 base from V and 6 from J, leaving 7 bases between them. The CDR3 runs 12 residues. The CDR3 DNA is TGTGCCAGCAGCTTAGGGTCTGTCGAGCAGTACTTC. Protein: CASSLGSVEQYF.

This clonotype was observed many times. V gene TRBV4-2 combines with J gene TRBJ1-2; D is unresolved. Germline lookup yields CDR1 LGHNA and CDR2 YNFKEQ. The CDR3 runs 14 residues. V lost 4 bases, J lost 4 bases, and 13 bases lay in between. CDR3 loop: CASSPSQRGYGYTF. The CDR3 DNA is TGTGCCAGCAGCCCCAGCCAGCGGGGCTATGGCTACACCTTC.

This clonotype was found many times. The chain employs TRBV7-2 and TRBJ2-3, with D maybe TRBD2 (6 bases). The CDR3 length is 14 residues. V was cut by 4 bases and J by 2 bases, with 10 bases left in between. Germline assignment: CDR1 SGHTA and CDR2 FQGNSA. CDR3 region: CASSSGLNTDTQYF. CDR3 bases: TGTGCCAGCAGCTCGGGACTTAACACAGATACGCAGTATTTT.

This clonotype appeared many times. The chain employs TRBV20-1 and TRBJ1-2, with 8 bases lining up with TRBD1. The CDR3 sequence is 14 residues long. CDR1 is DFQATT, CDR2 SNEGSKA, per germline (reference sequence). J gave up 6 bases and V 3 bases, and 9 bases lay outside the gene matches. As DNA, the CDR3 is TGCAGTGCTAGGTCTAGTGCAGGGGGCGATGGCTACACCTTC. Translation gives CSARSSAGGDGYTF.

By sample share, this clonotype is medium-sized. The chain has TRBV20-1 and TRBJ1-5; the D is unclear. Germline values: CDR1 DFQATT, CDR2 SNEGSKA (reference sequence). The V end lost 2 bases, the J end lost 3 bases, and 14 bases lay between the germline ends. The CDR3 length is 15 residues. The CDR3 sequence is CSARRASHLNQPQHF. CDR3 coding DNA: TGCAGTGCTAGACGCGCGTCCCATCTCAATCAGCCCCAGCATTTT.

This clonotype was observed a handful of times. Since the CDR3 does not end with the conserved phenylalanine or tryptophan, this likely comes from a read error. CDR3 DNA sequence: TGTGCCAGCAGCGGAGGACTAAAAACTTACGAGCAGTACAAC. This encodes CASSGGLKTYEQYN. This sequence joins TRBV7-6 and TRBJ2-7; D might be TRBD2 (6 bases). This CDR3 has 14 amino acids. Germline V gives CDR1 SGHVS, CDR2 FNYEAQ. V was clipped by 5 bases and J by 4 bases, with 15 bases between them.

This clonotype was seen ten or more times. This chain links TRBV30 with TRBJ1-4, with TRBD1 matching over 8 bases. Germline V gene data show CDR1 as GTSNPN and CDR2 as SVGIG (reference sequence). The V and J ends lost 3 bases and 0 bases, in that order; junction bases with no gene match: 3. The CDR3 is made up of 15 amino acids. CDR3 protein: CAWRAQGATNEKLFF. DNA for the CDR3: TGTGCCTGGAGAGCACAGGGGGCAACTAATGAAAAACTGTTTTTT.

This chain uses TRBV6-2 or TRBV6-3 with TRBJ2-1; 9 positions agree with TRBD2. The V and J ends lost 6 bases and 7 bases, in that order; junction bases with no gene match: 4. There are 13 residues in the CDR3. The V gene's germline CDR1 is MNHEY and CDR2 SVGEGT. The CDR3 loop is CASRSTSGNEQFF. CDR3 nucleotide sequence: TGTGCCAGCAGATCGACTAGCGGTAATGAGCAGTTCTTC.

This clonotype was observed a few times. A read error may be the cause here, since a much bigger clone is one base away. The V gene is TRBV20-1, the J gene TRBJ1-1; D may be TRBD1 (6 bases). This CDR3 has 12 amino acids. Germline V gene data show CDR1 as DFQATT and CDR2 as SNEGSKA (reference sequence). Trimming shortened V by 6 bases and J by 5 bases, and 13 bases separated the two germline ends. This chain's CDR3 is CSAGKGVTEAFF. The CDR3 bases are TGCAGTGCGGGAAAGGGGGTTACTGAAGCTTTCTTT.

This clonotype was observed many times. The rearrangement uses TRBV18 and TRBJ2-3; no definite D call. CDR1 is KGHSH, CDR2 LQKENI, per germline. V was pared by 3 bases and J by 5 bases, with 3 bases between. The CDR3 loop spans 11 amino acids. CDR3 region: CASSPRDTQYF. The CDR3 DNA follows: TGTGCCAGCTCACCGAGAGATACGCAGTATTTT.

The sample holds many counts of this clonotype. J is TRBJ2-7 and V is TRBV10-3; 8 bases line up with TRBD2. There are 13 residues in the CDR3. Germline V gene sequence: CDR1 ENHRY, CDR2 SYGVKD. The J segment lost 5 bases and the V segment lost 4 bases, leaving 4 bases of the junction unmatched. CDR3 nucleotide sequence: TGTGCCATCAGTGGACTAGCGTTCGACGAGCAGTACTTC. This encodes CAISGLAFDEQYF.

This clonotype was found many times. The CDR3 spells CASSLTDSNQPQHF. In DNA, the CDR3 is TGTGCCAGCAGTTTGACAGACAGCAATCAGCCCCAGCATTTT. The rearrangement uses TRBV25-1 and TRBJ1-5, with D tentatively TRBD1 (5 bases). The germline V and J ends were trimmed by 5 bases and 1 base, with 9 bases remaining between them. The germline CDR1 and CDR2 sequences are MGHDK and SYGVNS. The CDR3 length is 14 residues.

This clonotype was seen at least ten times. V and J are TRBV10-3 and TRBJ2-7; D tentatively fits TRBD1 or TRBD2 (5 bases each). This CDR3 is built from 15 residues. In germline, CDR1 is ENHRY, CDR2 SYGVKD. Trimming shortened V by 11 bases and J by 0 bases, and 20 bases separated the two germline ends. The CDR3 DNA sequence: TGTGCCTCTTTTTCCCCGGGGACGGCCTCCTACGAGCAGTACTTC. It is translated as CASFSPGTASYEQYF.

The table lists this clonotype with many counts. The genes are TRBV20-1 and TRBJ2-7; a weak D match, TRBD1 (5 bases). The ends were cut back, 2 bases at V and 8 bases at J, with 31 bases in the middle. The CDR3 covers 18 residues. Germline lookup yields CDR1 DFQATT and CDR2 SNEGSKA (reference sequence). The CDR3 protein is CSARRSGILADISSQQYF. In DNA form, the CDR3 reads TGCAGTGCTAGACGATCGGGTATTCTGGCGGACATCTCATCTCAGCAGTACTTC.

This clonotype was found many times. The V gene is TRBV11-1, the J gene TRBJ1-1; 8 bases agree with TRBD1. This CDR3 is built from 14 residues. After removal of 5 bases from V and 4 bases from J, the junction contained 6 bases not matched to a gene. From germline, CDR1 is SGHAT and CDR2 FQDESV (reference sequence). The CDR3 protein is CASSPRQGLTEAFF. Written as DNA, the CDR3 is TGTGCCAGCAGCCCGAGACAGGGGCTCACTGAAGCTTTCTTT.

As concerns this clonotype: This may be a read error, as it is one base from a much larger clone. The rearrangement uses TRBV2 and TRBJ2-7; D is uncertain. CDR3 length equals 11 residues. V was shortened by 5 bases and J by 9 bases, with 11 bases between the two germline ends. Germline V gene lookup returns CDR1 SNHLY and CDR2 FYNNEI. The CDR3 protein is CASSSTRRQYF. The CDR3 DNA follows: TGTGCCAGCAGTTCCACGAGGAGGCAGTACTTC.

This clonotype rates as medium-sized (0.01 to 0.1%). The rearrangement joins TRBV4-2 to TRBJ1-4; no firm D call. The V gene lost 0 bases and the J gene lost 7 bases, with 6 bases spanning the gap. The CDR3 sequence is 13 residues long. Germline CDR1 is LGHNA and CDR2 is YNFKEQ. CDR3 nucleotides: TGTGCCAGCAGCCAAGAGAAGGGTGAAAAACTGTTTTTT. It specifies CASSQEKGEKLFF.

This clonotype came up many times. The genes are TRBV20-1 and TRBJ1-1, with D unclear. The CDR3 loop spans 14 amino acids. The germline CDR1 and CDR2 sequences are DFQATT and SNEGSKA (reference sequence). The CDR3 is CNVGLGGMNTEAFF. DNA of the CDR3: TGCAACGTGGGCCTAGGCGGGATGAACACTGAAGCTTTCTTT.

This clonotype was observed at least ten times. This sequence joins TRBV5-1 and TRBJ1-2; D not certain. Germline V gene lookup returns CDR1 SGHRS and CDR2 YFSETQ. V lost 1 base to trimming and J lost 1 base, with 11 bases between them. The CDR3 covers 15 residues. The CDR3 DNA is TGCGCCAGCAGCTTGAACGGAGACATTAACTATGGCTACACCTTC. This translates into CASSLNGDINYGYTF. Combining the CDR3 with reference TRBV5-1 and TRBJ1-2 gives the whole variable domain KAGVTQTPRYLIKTRGQQVTLSCSPISGHRSVSWYQQTPGQGLQFLFEYFSETQRNKGNFPGRFSGRQFSNSRSEMNVSTLELGDSALYLCASSLNGDINYGYTFGSGTRLTVV.

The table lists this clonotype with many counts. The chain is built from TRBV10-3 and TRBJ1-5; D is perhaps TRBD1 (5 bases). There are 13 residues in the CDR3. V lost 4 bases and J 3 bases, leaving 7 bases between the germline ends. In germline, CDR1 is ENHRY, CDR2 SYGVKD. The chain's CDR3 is CAISGRDNQPQHF. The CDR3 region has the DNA TGTGCCATCAGTGGCAGGGACAATCAGCCCCAGCATTTT.

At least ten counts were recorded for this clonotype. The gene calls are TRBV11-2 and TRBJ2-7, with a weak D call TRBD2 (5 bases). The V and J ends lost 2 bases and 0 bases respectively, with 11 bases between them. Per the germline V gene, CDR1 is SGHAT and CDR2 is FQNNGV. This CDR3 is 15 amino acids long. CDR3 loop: CASSLYIGGSYEQYF. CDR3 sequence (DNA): TGTGCCAGCAGCTTATATATAGGAGGCTCCTACGAGCAGTACTTC.

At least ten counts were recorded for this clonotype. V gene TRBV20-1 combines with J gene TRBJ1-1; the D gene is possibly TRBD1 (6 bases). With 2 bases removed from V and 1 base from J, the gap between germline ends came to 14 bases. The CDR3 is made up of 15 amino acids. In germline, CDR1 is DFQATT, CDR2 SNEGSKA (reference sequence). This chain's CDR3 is CSARIGGRGNTEAFF. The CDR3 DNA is TGCAGTGCTAGAATTGGGGGCAGGGGGAACACTGAAGCTTTCTTT.